One sample yielded the 32 T cell receptor beta chains listed below, sequenced in a study of shared clonotypes between healthy human individuals. The protocol was immunoSEQ multiplex PCR, while the TCRdb copy is restricted to in-frame clones and leaves out a portion. The repertoire holds 1.5 million to 2.5 million clones, about 95% seen once, with under 1.5% in the top ten. Positive CCR7 selection of CD45RO-negative cells yielded the naive CD8 cells, and terminally differentiated effector memory CD45RA+ cells were excluded. The sequencing input was naive CD8+ T cells sorted from blood. The receptors shown here come from a man younger than 35 in good health.

The V gene is TRBV27, the J gene TRBJ2-7, with TRBD2 as a possible D gene (6 bases). Between the trimmed V and J ends, which lost 5 bases and 0 bases, there was a span of 17 bases. The CDR3 is 16 residues long. Germline CDR1 and CDR2: MNHEY and SMNVEV (reference sequence). CDR3 DNA sequence: TGTGCCAGCAGTACCATAGGGACTGCCGTCTCCTACGAGCAGTACTTC. Protein product: CASSTIGTAVSYEQYF.

On this clone: This same CDR3 is encoded by further DNA sequences in the sample. CDR3 sequence reads: CASSSGQGRQPQHF. Written as DNA, the CDR3 is TGTGCCAGCAGTTCCGGACAGGGTCGTCAGCCCCAGCATTTT. This rearrangement joins TRBV27 to TRBJ1-5, with 8 positions matching TRBD1. Looked up from germline, CDR1 is MNHEY and CDR2 is SMNVEV (reference sequence). The CDR3 runs 14 residues. The V gene end was trimmed by 4 bases and the J gene end by 6 bases; junction bases not matched to a gene: 5.

The rearrangement uses TRBV6-5 and TRBJ2-1; TRBD1 aligns across 8 bases. The germline V gene has CDR1 MNHEY and CDR2 SVGAGI. J gave up 6 bases and V 10 bases, and 8 bases lay outside the gene matches. The CDR3 length is 13 residues. CDR3 sequence reads: CATDLRGPNEQFF. CDR3 DNA: TGTGCCACCGACCTCAGGGGGCCCAATGAGCAGTTCTTC.

The chain couples TRBV5-4 to TRBJ1-3; D is unresolved. The germline CDR1 and CDR2 sequences are SGHNT and YYREEE (reference sequence). There are 12 residues in the CDR3. The germline V and J ends were trimmed by 9 bases and 3 bases, with 10 bases remaining between them. The CDR3 DNA reads as TGTGCCACCGGCTCTTTTGGAAACACCATATATTTT. It specifies CATGSFGNTIYF.

As concerns this clone: Other DNA sequences of this sample code for an identical CDR3. The chain is built from TRBV6-6 and TRBJ2-7; a weak D match, TRBD2 (5 bases). The CDR3 sequence is 13 residues long. V lost 5 bases and J lost 1, with 9 bases in between. Germline V gene data show CDR1 as MNHNY and CDR2 as SVGAGI (reference sequence). The CDR3 DNA is TGTGCCAGCAGTCCCCGGGATTCCTACGAGCAGTACTTC. Its translation is CASSPRDSYEQYF.

This rearrangement joins TRBV7-2 to TRBJ1-5; TRBD1 might be the D (6 bases). Germline CDR1 reads SGHTA; CDR2 reads FQGNSA. V lost 0 bases and J 0 bases, leaving 21 bases between the germline ends. This CDR3 has 20 residues. In DNA, the CDR3 is TGTGCCAGCAGCTTAGCAACAGGTCAGGGGCTTCCTTATAGCAATCAGCCCCAGCATTTT. Residues: CASSLATGQGLPYSNQPQHF.

J is TRBJ1-4 and V is TRBV9; possibly TRBD1 for D (5 bases). The CDR3 totals 14 residues. The ends were cut back, 0 bases at V and 8 bases at J, with 11 bases in the middle. Looked up from germline, CDR1 is SGDLS and CDR2 is YYNGEE. CDR3 residues: CASSVGGTDEKLFF. The DNA of the CDR3 is TGTGCCAGCAGCGTAGGAGGGACCGACGAAAAACTGTTTTTT.

The V gene is TRBV6-5, the J gene TRBJ2-5; D possibly corresponds to TRBD2 (5 bases). The closer fit of TRBJ2-7 to the DNA end suggests the J call may be wrong. Germline CDR1 and CDR2: MNHEY and SVGAGI. CDR3 length equals 14 residues. CDR3 protein: CASSYSGSSYEQYF. CDR3 bases: TGTGCCAGCAGTTACAGTGGGAGCTCCTACGAGCAGTACTTC.

The chain recombines TRBV7-2 with TRBJ1-1; D unclear. Germline CDR1 reads SGHTA; CDR2 reads FQGNSA. This CDR3 has 13 amino acids. Trimming removed 4 bases from V and 1 base from J, with 7 bases in between. DNA of the CDR3: TGTGCCAGCAGCTCTACAAGGAACACTGAAGCTTTCTTT. Translating gives CASSSTRNTEAFF.

This sequence joins TRBV5-4 and TRBJ2-1; D is ambiguous. Germline CDR1 SGHNT, CDR2 YYREEE (reference sequence). This CDR3 contains 15 residues. Trimming removed 4 bases at V and 0 bases at J, with 11 bases between. The CDR3 nucleotides read TGTGCCAGCAGCCCCCTCGAGAGCTCCTACAATGAGCAGTTCTTC. This sequence encodes CASSPLESSYNEQFF.

This rearrangement joins TRBV30 to TRBJ2-7; D is tentatively TRBD1 or TRBD2 (5 bases each). The CDR3 length is 15 residues. Germline assignment: CDR1 GTSNPN and CDR2 SVGIG (reference sequence). Deletions cut 0 bases from V and 0 bases from J, with 12 bases between. The CDR3 loop is CAWSVGTVSSYEQYF. The CDR3 coding sequence is TGTGCCTGGAGTGTAGGGACGGTGAGCTCCTACGAGCAGTACTTC.

The genes are TRBV30 and TRBJ2-3, with a weak D call TRBD1 (5 bases). CDR3 length: 13 residues. Trimming cost V 0 bases and J 4 bases, with 8 bases left between them. Germline V CDR1 and CDR2: GTSNPN, SVGIG (reference sequence). This CDR3 reads CAWSVTVPDTQYF. CDR3 sequence (DNA): TGTGCCTGGAGTGTGACAGTTCCAGATACGCAGTATTTT. The entire variable domain, with the rest obtained from reference TRBV30 and TRBJ2-3, is as follows: SQTIHQWPATLVQPVGSPLSLECTVEGTSNPNLYWYRQAAGRGLQLLFYSVGIGQISSEVPQNLSASRPQDRQFILSSKKLLLSDSGFYLCAWSVTVPDTQYFGPGTRLTVL.

V usage is TRBV18 and J usage is TRBJ1-1, with D perhaps matching TRBD1 (5 bases). This CDR3 spans 14 amino acids. Trimming removed 2 bases at V and 7 bases at J, with 14 bases between. Per the germline V gene, CDR1 is KGHSH and CDR2 is LQKENI. The CDR3 sequence: CASSPYGGSDEAFF. CDR3 DNA sequence: TGTGCCAGCTCACCATATGGGGGTTCGGATGAAGCTTTCTTT.

Note on this clone: This CDR3 is also generated by other DNA sequences in the sample. V is TRBV27 and J is TRBJ2-1; perhaps TRBD2 as D (6 bases). Looked up from germline, CDR1 is MNHEY and CDR2 is SMNVEV (reference sequence). Between the trimmed V and J ends, which lost 2 bases and 8 bases, there was a span of 7 bases. CDR3 length: 12 amino acids. The CDR3 DNA is TGTGCCAGCAGTTTACGCGGGGATGAGCAGTTCTTC. Protein product: CASSLRGDEQFF.

The V gene is TRBV6-1, the J gene TRBJ1-2, with D uncertain. Germline lookup yields CDR1 MNHNS and CDR2 SASEGT. V lost 2 bases and J 4 bases, leaving 8 bases between the germline ends. This CDR3 has 13 residues. DNA of the CDR3: TGTGCCAGCAGTGAAATTGCGGCCTATGGCTACACCTTC. Translation gives CASSEIAAYGYTF.

The gene calls are TRBV9 and TRBJ1-6; possibly TRBD1 for D (5 bases). CDR1 and CDR2 from the germline V gene are SGDLS and YYNGEE. Trimming pared 0 bases from V and 9 bases from J, leaving 13 bases between. The CDR3 length is 15 residues. CDR3 region: CASSVEGTVGSPLHF. Here the CDR3 DNA reads TGTGCCAGCAGCGTAGAAGGGACGGTTGGTTCACCCCTCCACTTT.

This clone showed up just a few times. The sample has other DNA sequences that encode this CDR3 too. The genes are TRBV9 and TRBJ2-2, with D possibly matching TRBD1 (5 bases). The CDR3 length is 13 residues. Germline V CDR1 and CDR2: SGDLS, YYNGEE. Trimming took 3 bases from V and 6 from J, leaving 9 bases between them. The CDR3, as DNA: TGTGCCAGCAGCGCAGACAGAGCCGGGGAGCTGTTTTTT. It yields the protein CASSADRAGELFF.

The chain links TRBV29-1 to TRBJ2-7; D may match TRBD1 or TRBD2 (5 bases each). Trimming took off 0 bases at V and 2 bases at J, with 11 bases between the two ends. Germline loops: CDR1 SQVTM, CDR2 ANQGSEA. The CDR3 totals 14 residues. The CDR3 DNA reads as TGCAGCGTTGAAGAGGGGACCGGAGCCTACGAGCAGTACTTC. As protein: CSVEEGTGAYEQYF.

The rearrangement joins TRBV13 to TRBJ2-3; the D gene is possibly TRBD2 (6 bases). Germline values: CDR1 PRHDT, CDR2 FYEKMQ (reference sequence). With 1 base removed from V and 2 bases from J, the gap between germline ends came to 13 bases. CDR3 length equals 16 residues. The DNA of the CDR3 is TGTGCCAGCAGCTTAGCGGGAGCGACTGACACAGATACGCAGTATTTT. This sequence encodes CASSLAGATDTDTQYF.

About this clone itself: Other DNA sequences in this sample translate to the same CDR3. The rearrangement links TRBV4-1 to TRBJ2-7; 10 nucleotides align to TRBD2. From germline, CDR1 is MGHRA and CDR2 YSYEKL. The V gene end was trimmed by 1 base and the J gene end by 3 bases; junction bases not matched to a gene: 3. The CDR3 covers 15 residues. CDR3 sequence (DNA): TGCGCCAGCAGCCAAGTCGGGACTAGCGTCTACGAGCAGTACTTC. Its translation is CASSQVGTSVYEQYF.

V is TRBV6-5 and J is TRBJ1-5; D remains unclear. V shed 4 bases and J shed 3 bases, with 7 bases lying between them. Germline CDR1 reads MNHEY; CDR2 reads SVGAGI. There are 13 residues in the CDR3. CDR3 amino acids: CASSFQNNQPQHF. The CDR3 region has the DNA TGTGCCAGCAGTTTCCAGAACAATCAGCCCCAGCATTTT.

V gene TRBV11-3 combines with J gene TRBJ2-6, with 9 bases fitting TRBD1. Looked up from germline, CDR1 is SGHNT and CDR2 is YENEEA. The CDR3 contains 17 residues. The CDR3 DNA follows: TGTGGGTCGTCCCGACAGGGGGTTTCCTCTGGGGCCAACGTCCTGACTTTC. Translation gives CGSSRQGVSSGANVLTF.

The chain recombines TRBV28 with TRBJ1-4; the D gene is possibly TRBD1 (5 bases). The CDR3 has 15 residues. V lost 2 bases and J 0 bases, leaving 7 bases between the germline ends. The germline gives CDR1 MDHEN, CDR2 SYDVKM. The CDR3 DNA is TGTGCCAGCAGTTTAGGGGCCGCAACTAATGAAAAACTGTTTTTT. Protein product: CASSLGAATNEKLFF.

The CDR3 is CSVEDLAGVADTQYF. CDR3 sequence (DNA): TGCAGCGTTGAAGATCTTGCGGGGGTCGCAGATACGCAGTATTTT. The J gene is TRBJ2-3, the V gene TRBV29-1, with 7 bases identical to TRBD2. The CDR3 totals 15 residues. Germline V gene lookup returns CDR1 SQVTM and CDR2 ANQGSEA. The J segment lost 4 bases and the V segment lost 0 bases, leaving 7 bases of the junction unmatched.

This rearrangement joins TRBV19 to TRBJ2-5; possible D gene TRBD2, 6 bases. V gave up 3 bases and J gave up 5 bases, with 13 bases separating them. The CDR3 totals 14 residues. Germline V gene data show CDR1 as LNHDA and CDR2 as SQIVND (reference sequence). CDR3 sequence: CASSMNSRGETQYF. The CDR3, as DNA: TGTGCCAGTAGTATGAACTCTCGGGGGGAGACCCAGTACTTC. Drawing the rest from reference TRBV19 and TRBJ2-5, the complete variable domain is DGGITQSPKYLFRKEGQNVTLSCEQNLNHDAMYWYRQDPGQGLRLIYYSQIVNDFQKGDIAEGYSVSREKKESFPLTVTSAQKNPTAFYLCASSMNSRGETQYFGPGTRLLVL.

V is TRBV5-1 and J is TRBJ2-5, with D possibly being TRBD2 (6 bases). V lost 0 bases to trimming and J lost 2 bases, with 11 bases between them. Germline V gives CDR1 SGHRS, CDR2 YFSETQ. The CDR3 loop spans 15 amino acids. The CDR3 sequence is CASSLDGTPQETQYF. In DNA, the CDR3 is TGCGCCAGCAGCTTGGACGGGACTCCACAAGAGACCCAGTACTTC.

This sequence joins TRBV5-4 and TRBJ1-6; TRBD1 matches 8 bases. J was trimmed by 8 bases and V by 4 bases; bases with no gene match: 5. Germline-derived CDR1 and CDR2 are SGHNT and YYREEE (reference sequence). This CDR3 contains 14 residues. The CDR3: CASSQGQGDSPLHF. The CDR3 region has the DNA TGTGCCAGCAGCCAAGGACAGGGTGATTCACCCCTCCACTTT.

This clone was detected only once. The chain has TRBV4-1 and TRBJ1-2; unclear D gene. Trimming took off 4 bases at V and 7 bases at J, with 13 bases between the two ends. Germline CDR1 reads MGHRA; CDR2 reads YSYEKL. This CDR3 comprises 13 residues. CDR3 sequence reads: CASSPNAGSGYTF. CDR3 nucleotides: TGCGCCAGCAGCCCTAACGCGGGCTCTGGCTACACCTTC.

The chain combines TRBV5-6 with TRBJ2-7; 10 bases line up with TRBD2. Germline-derived CDR1 and CDR2 are SGHDT and YYEEEE. J lost 4 bases, V lost 4 bases, and 5 bases had no gene match. The CDR3 loop spans 14 amino acids. The CDR3 region is CASSPGLALYEQYF. The CDR3 coding sequence is TGTGCCAGCAGCCCGGGACTAGCGTTGTACGAGCAGTACTTC.

This chain joins TRBV6-6 and TRBJ2-1; D may be TRBD2 (6 bases). The CDR3 spans 13 residues. Deletions cut 8 bases from V and 0 bases from J, with 8 bases between. Germline V lookup: CDR1 MNHNY, CDR2 SVGAGI (reference sequence). CDR3 nucleotide sequence: TGTGCCAGCGTAGCGGACTCCTACAATGAGCAGTTCTTC. Residues: CASVADSYNEQFF.

The chain couples TRBV19 to TRBJ2-5, with no clear D. The V end lost 5 bases, the J end lost 2 bases, and 18 bases lay between the germline ends. The CDR3 has 16 amino acids. Per germline, CDR1 LNHDA and CDR2 SQIVND (reference sequence). CDR3 nucleotide sequence: TGTGCCAGTAGTCCGGGCATTCACCCAGAACAAGAGACCCAGTACTTC. Its translation is CASSPGIHPEQETQYF.

The V gene is TRBV19, the J gene TRBJ2-1; no reliable D call. Germline V lookup: CDR1 LNHDA, CDR2 SQIVND (reference sequence). Between the trimmed V and J ends, which lost 8 bases and 0 bases, there was a span of 8 bases. The CDR3 has 13 amino acids. The DNA for the CDR3 is TGTGCCAGTTGCGGAGCCTCCTACAATGAGCAGTTCTTC. It specifies CASCGASYNEQFF.